The 17 T cell receptor beta chains listed next were all sequenced from one sample in a study of identical twins. TCRdb re-called the 5' RACE reads with MiXCR, one entry per CDR3 protein. The data contain 230,000 or so distinct CDR3 sequences, about 9% of them seen just once; the ten biggest clones take up approximately 3%. This same sample was also taken into another study, of yellow fever vaccine responses in identical twins.

Input material: CD8+ T cells sorted from blood. Receptors were obtained from a woman in her late teens or twenties in good health.

The V call is TRBV7-9, the J call TRBJ1-2, with 8 bases that match TRBD1. With V trimmed by 5 bases and J by 2 bases, 7 bases remained unmatched. The CDR3 has 15 amino acids. The germline V gene has CDR1 SEHNR and CDR2 FQNEAQ (reference sequence). The CDR3 coding sequence is TGTGCCAGCAGCGGACGGACAGGGAAAAACTATGGCTACACCTTC. The encoded protein is CASSGRTGKNYGYTF.

This clonotype was counted at least ten times. The chain employs TRBV7-9 and TRBJ2-7, with TRBD1 matching 7 bases. Per the germline V gene, CDR1 is SEHNR and CDR2 is FQNEAQ (reference sequence). The CDR3 length is 16 residues. The J segment lost 2 bases and the V segment lost 5 bases, leaving 12 bases of the junction unmatched. The CDR3 DNA reads TGTGCCAGCAGCACCCAAGGGACAGCCGAACCCTACGAGCAGTACTTC. Amino acid sequence: CASSTQGTAEPYEQYF.

This clonotype was observed at least ten times. The gene calls are TRBV20-1 and TRBJ2-3; TRBD2 matches at 9 bases. This CDR3 contains 15 residues. Germline V lookup: CDR1 DFQATT, CDR2 SNEGSKA (reference sequence). Trimming removed 0 bases from V and 2 bases from J; junction bases left unmatched: 3. The CDR3, as DNA: TGCAGTGCTAGAGATCCTAGCGGGAACACAGATACGCAGTATTTT. Amino acid sequence: CSARDPSGNTDTQYF.

This sequence joins TRBV20-1 and TRBJ1-3; D is ambiguous. The CDR3 totals 14 residues. The germline CDR1 and CDR2 sequences are DFQATT and SNEGSKA (reference sequence). Trimming left V 4 bases short and J 0 bases short, with 10 bases between. DNA of the CDR3: TGCAGTGCTACTACTTCGCTCTCTGGAAACACCATATATTTT. Translation: CSATTSLSGNTIYF.

The table lists this clonotype with many counts. This sequence joins TRBV27 and TRBJ2-3; 7 bases fit TRBD2. The CDR3 spans 16 residues. V lost 5 bases to trimming and J lost 2 bases; unmatched junction nucleotides: 10. Germline V lookup: CDR1 MNHEY, CDR2 SMNVEV (reference sequence). The CDR3 sequence: CASSPGPRGNTDTQYF. The CDR3 DNA reads TGTGCCAGCAGTCCTGGTCCGCGGGGGAACACAGATACGCAGTATTTT.

This clonotype appeared many times. The V gene is TRBV29-1, the J gene TRBJ2-1; TRBD2 matches 7 bases. Germline CDR1 reads SQVTM; CDR2 reads ANQGSEA. V lost 4 bases to trimming and J lost 12 bases; unmatched junction nucleotides: 15. This CDR3 region has 14 residues. CDR3 bases: TGCAGCGTTGTAGTAGCGGGCCCCGCCGACGGGCAGTTCTTC. Its translation is CSVVVAGPADGQFF.

The chain has TRBV7-6 and TRBJ2-7; no clear D. With 5 bases removed from V and 6 bases from J, the gap between germline ends came to 14 bases. Germline CDR1 and CDR2: SGHVS and FNYEAQ. The CDR3 totals 13 residues. The CDR3 loop reads CASSLAGLSEQYF. Here the CDR3 DNA reads TGTGCCAGCAGCCTCGCCGGATTATCCGAGCAGTACTTC.

This clonotype was detected ten times or more. The V call is TRBV7-8, the J call TRBJ2-5; 7 bases fit TRBD1. The junction had 12 bases not matched to a gene; V was cut back by 6 bases and J by 5 bases. The CDR3 totals 15 residues. The germline V gene has CDR1 SGHVS and CDR2 FQNEAQ. DNA for the CDR3: TGTGCCAGCAGTTCCATCCTGGACAGGTCGGAGACCCAGTACTTC. This translates into CASSSILDRSETQYF.

Only a few counts were recorded for this clonotype. In nucleotides, the CDR3 is TGTGCCAGCAGCTTAGTTACAGGGGCCTACCTTTCTGGGGCCAACGTCCTGACTTTC. Amino acids: CASSLVTGAYLSGANVLTF. The chain carries TRBV11-1 and TRBJ2-6; TRBD1 agrees at 7 bases. This CDR3 has 19 amino acids. V was clipped by 1 base and J by 1 base; unmatched bases: 10. Germline V CDR1 and CDR2: SGHAT, FQDESV (reference sequence).

Ten or more counts support this clonotype. The chain couples TRBV20-1 to TRBJ2-7; possible D gene TRBD1, 6 bases. The length of the CDR3 is 14 residues. Germline V lookup: CDR1 DFQATT, CDR2 SNEGSKA (reference sequence). V lost 6 bases, J lost 7 bases, and 22 bases lay in between. Here the CDR3 DNA reads TGCAGTGCCAGTATTGGGGGCCCTATAGAGGAGCAGTACTTC. Translating gives CSASIGGPIEEQYF.

In this sample, this clonotype turned up a few times. This rearrangement joins TRBV4-3 to TRBJ2-3; no clear D. V was cut by 0 bases and J by 2 bases, with 9 bases left in between. Germline V gene lookup returns CDR1 LGHNA and CDR2 YSLEER. There are 15 residues in the CDR3. The CDR3 nucleotides read TGCGCCAGCAGCCAAGATAAGCAGTCCACAGATACGCAGTATTTT. Protein product: CASSQDKQSTDTQYF.

This clonotype came up a few times. The V call is TRBV15, the J call TRBJ2-7; the D gene could be TRBD1 or TRBD2 (5 bases each). The CDR3 has 16 amino acids. Germline lookup yields CDR1 LNHNV and CDR2 YYDKDF (reference sequence). V lost 3 bases and J lost 0, with 15 bases in between. The chain's CDR3 is CATSSPRGSVSYEQYF. The CDR3 DNA reads TGTGCCACCAGCAGCCCGAGGGGTTCCGTCTCCTACGAGCAGTACTTC.

This clonotype was seen a few times. This sequence joins TRBV28 and TRBJ2-1; 9 bases line up with TRBD1. There are 14 residues in the CDR3. Germline CDR1 reads MDHEN; CDR2 reads SYDVKM. Trimming at V came to 10 bases and at J to 7 bases, leaving 11 bases not matched to a gene. This CDR3 reads CATEEGTGLNEQFF. CDR3 bases: TGTGCCACCGAGGAGGGGACAGGGCTTAATGAGCAGTTCTTC.

This clonotype showed up many times. CDR3 nucleotide sequence: TGTGCCAGCAGTTTTTCTAGTTCTATCTACGAGCAGTACTTC. Translation: CASSFSSSIYEQYF. The chain employs TRBV12-3 or TRBV12-4 and TRBJ2-7; D remains ambiguous. V was trimmed by 3 bases and J by 3 bases, leaving 12 bases between them. The CDR3 is 14 residues long.

This clonotype showed up many times. The chain has TRBV28 and TRBJ2-5, with TRBD1 as a possible D gene (5 bases). The CDR3 totals 16 residues. V lost 5 bases, J lost 1 base, and 17 bases lay in between. Germline V CDR1 and CDR2: MDHEN, SYDVKM. The CDR3 protein is CASSPQAQLLQETQYF. CDR3 coding DNA: TGTGCCAGCAGTCCACAGGCTCAGTTACTCCAAGAGACCCAGTACTTC.

This clonotype was found a few times. This sequence joins TRBV20-1 and TRBJ2-2, with D perhaps being TRBD1 or TRBD2 (7 bases each). This CDR3 comprises 13 residues. Looked up from germline, CDR1 is DFQATT and CDR2 is SNEGSKA (reference sequence). The CDR3 loop is CGSGTVNTGELFF. The CDR3, as DNA: TGCGGAAGCGGGACAGTGAACACCGGGGAGCTGTTTTTT.

This clonotype was recorded a few times. The chain uses TRBV7-2 and TRBJ2-2; the match to TRBD1 covers 11 bases. Germline V CDR1 and CDR2: SGHTA, FQGNSA. The CDR3 loop spans 16 amino acids. The V gene end was trimmed by 5 bases and the J gene end by 4 bases; junction bases not matched to a gene: 6. The CDR3 region is CASSHLGQGVTGELFF. The CDR3 nucleotides are TGTGCCAGCAGCCACCTGGGACAGGGGGTCACCGGGGAGCTGTTTTTT.